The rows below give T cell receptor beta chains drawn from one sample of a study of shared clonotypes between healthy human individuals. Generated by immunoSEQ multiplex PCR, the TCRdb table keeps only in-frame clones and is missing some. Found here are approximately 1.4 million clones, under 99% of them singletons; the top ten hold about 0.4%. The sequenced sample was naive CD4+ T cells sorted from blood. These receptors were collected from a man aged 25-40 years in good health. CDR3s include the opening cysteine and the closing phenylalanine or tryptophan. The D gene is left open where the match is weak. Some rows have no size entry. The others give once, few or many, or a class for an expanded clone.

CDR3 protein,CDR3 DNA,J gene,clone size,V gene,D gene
CASSIGKNQPQHF,TGTGCCAGTAGTATTGGGAAGAATCAGCCCCAGCATTTT,TRBJ1-5,.,TRBV19,.
CATSGMSGRTGSSYNEQFF,TGTGCCACCTCGGGGATGAGCGGGAGAACCGGAAGCTCCTACAATGAGCAGTTCTTC,TRBJ2-1,.,TRBV5-4,TRBD2
CASRGQVEQYF,TGTGCCAGCAGGGGACAAGTCGAGCAGTACTTC,TRBJ2-7,.,TRBV7-2,.
CASRAQRDRGFRNEQFF,TGTGCCAGCAGGGCTCAGAGAGACAGGGGGTTCCGGAATGAGCAGTTCTTC,TRBJ2-1,.,TRBV27,TRBD1
CASSAGQAYSGNTIYF,TGCGCCAGCAGCGCGGGACAGGCTTACTCTGGAAACACCATATATTTT,TRBJ1-3,once,TRBV4-1,TRBD1
CASSLNPRDRNTEAFF,TGTGCCAGCAGCTTAAACCCCCGGGACAGGAACACTGAAGCTTTCTTT,TRBJ1-1,.,TRBV7-9,TRBD1
CASSPDGSETQYF,TGTGCCAGCTCACCGGACGGGTCGGAGACCCAGTACTTC,TRBJ2-5,.,TRBV18,.
CASSRLGAVSYEQYF,TGTGCCAGCAGTCGATTAGGGGCAGTGTCCTACGAGCAGTACTTC,TRBJ2-7,.,TRBV28,.
CASSDDSGQYPAKLFF,TGTGCCAGCAGTGACGATAGTGGGCAGTATCCAGCAAAACTGTTTTTT,TRBJ1-4,.,TRBV2,.
CASSLNMGGVGRTGELFF,TGTGCCAGCAGCTTGAATATGGGCGGGGTTGGTCGCACCGGGGAGCTGTTTTTT,TRBJ2-2,.,TRBV5-8,.
CASSLDNEQFF,TGTGCCAGCAGCTTAGATAATGAGCAGTTCTTC,TRBJ2-1,.,TRBV11-2,.
CASSSDRDSYNEQFF,TGTGCCAGCAGCTCCGACAGGGACTCCTACAATGAGCAGTTCTTC,TRBJ2-1,.,TRBV7-3,TRBD1
CASTVPGQGTEAFF,TGTGCCAGCACAGTCCCGGGACAGGGAACTGAAGCTTTCTTT,TRBJ1-1,.,TRBV5-6,TRBD1
CASTDRAYEQYF,TGTGCCAGCACCGACAGGGCCTACGAGCAGTACTTC,TRBJ2-7,.,TRBV25-1,TRBD1
CASRVAGGNTGELFF,TGTGCCAGCAGGGTAGCGGGGGGGAACACCGGGGAGCTGTTTTTT,TRBJ2-2,once,TRBV25-1,TRBD2
CASSKAGTSSFGPEQYF,TGTGCCAGCAGCAAAGCCGGGACTTCGAGTTTTGGACCCGAGCAGTACTTC,TRBJ2-7,.,TRBV9,.
CASSFSGSYLKETQYF,TGCGCCAGCAGCTTTAGCGGGAGTTATTTGAAGGAGACCCAGTACTTC,TRBJ2-5,.,TRBV5-1,TRBD2
CASSGSSYEQYF,TGCGCCAGCAGCGGGAGCTCCTACGAGCAGTACTTC,TRBJ2-7,.,TRBV10-2,.
CASSPLAQGITYEQYF,TGTGCCAGCTCACCACTAGCACAGGGGATAACCTACGAGCAGTACTTC,TRBJ2-7,.,TRBV18,TRBD1
CASSLDRAQPQHF,TGTGCCAGCAGCTTAGACAGGGCTCAGCCCCAGCATTTT,TRBJ1-5,.,TRBV7-3,TRBD1
CASSPELAGGGETQYF,TGTGCCAGCAGCCCAGAGCTAGCGGGAGGGGGCGAGACCCAGTACTTC,TRBJ2-5,.,TRBV5-4,TRBD2
CASSSWKYEQYF,TGTGCCAGCAGCTCGTGGAAATACGAGCAGTACTTC,TRBJ2-7,.,TRBV11-2,.
CASSFEQGQNTIYF,TGTGCCAGCAGCTTTGAGCAGGGTCAAAACACCATATATTTT,TRBJ1-3,.,TRBV7-2,.
CASSPPARLGTEAFF,TGTGCCAGCTCACCACCGGCCCGCTTGGGCACTGAAGCTTTCTTT,TRBJ1-1,.,TRBV18,.
CASSTGDRGDETQYF,TGCGCCAGCAGCACGGGGGACAGGGGCGACGAGACCCAGTACTTC,TRBJ2-5,.,TRBV5-1,TRBD1
CAITGQEGSYEQYF,TGTGCCATCACGGGACAGGAGGGCTCCTACGAGCAGTACTTC,TRBJ2-7,.,TRBV10-3,TRBD1
CATQGQNGNTIYF,TGTGCCACCCAGGGCCAGAATGGAAACACCATATATTTT,TRBJ1-3,.,TRBV25-1,.
CASSFEGGSNQPQHF,TGTGCCAGCAGTTTTGAGGGGGGCAGCAATCAGCCCCAGCATTTT,TRBJ1-5,.,TRBV27,.
CAWSVWSPGQGINEQYF,TGTGCCTGGAGTGTTTGGTCTCCTGGACAGGGAATCAACGAGCAGTACTTC,TRBJ2-7,once,TRBV30,TRBD1
CASTLSGANEKLFF,TGTGCCAGCACCCTCTCAGGGGCTAATGAAAAACTGTTTTTT,TRBJ1-4,.,TRBV28,.
CASSTTGTLFSGANVLTF,TGTGCCAGTAGTACGACAGGTACCCTTTTCTCTGGGGCCAACGTCCTGACTTTC,TRBJ2-6,.,TRBV19,.
CASSSEGSVAQHF,TGTGCCAGCAGTTCAGAGGGGTCGGTCGCTCAGCATTTT,TRBJ1-5,.,TRBV2,.
CASHDQGGNEKLFF,TGTGCCAGCCATGATCAGGGCGGTAATGAAAAACTGTTTTTT,TRBJ1-4,.,TRBV5-4,.
CASSLDRGSYNEQFF,TGTGCCAGCAGCTTAGACAGGGGAAGCTACAATGAGCAGTTCTTC,TRBJ2-1,.,TRBV7-2,TRBD1
CASSPGAGNEKLFF,TGCGCCAGCAGCCCTGGGGCAGGGAATGAAAAACTGTTTTTT,TRBJ1-4,.,TRBV5-1,.
CASSLGKRGRAAYEQYF,TGTGCCAGCAGTTTAGGGAAACGGGGGAGGGCTGCCTACGAGCAGTACTTC,TRBJ2-7,.,TRBV28,TRBD2
CASSYGTSELNEQFF,TGTGCCAGCAGTTACGGGACTAGCGAGCTCAATGAGCAGTTCTTC,TRBJ2-1,.,TRBV6-6,TRBD2
CASSPENGETQYF,TGTGCCAGCAGCCCCGAGAACGGGGAGACCCAGTACTTC,TRBJ2-5,.,TRBV7-8,.
CASSPGLARSSYEQYF,TGTGCCAGCAGCCCGGGACTAGCGAGAAGCTCCTACGAGCAGTACTTC,TRBJ2-7,.,TRBV7-7,TRBD2
CASSQSSGSHSDEQYF,TGCGCCAGCAGTCAATCGAGCGGGAGCCATTCTGACGAGCAGTACTTC,TRBJ2-7,.,TRBV23-1,TRBD2
CARDRTGGFNEQYF,TGTGCCAGGGACAGGACAGGGGGCTTCAACGAGCAGTACTTC,TRBJ2-7,.,TRBV19,TRBD1
CSARVGGAWYF,TGCAGTGCTAGAGTCGGGGGTGCGTGGTATTTT,TRBJ2-3,.,TRBV20-1,.